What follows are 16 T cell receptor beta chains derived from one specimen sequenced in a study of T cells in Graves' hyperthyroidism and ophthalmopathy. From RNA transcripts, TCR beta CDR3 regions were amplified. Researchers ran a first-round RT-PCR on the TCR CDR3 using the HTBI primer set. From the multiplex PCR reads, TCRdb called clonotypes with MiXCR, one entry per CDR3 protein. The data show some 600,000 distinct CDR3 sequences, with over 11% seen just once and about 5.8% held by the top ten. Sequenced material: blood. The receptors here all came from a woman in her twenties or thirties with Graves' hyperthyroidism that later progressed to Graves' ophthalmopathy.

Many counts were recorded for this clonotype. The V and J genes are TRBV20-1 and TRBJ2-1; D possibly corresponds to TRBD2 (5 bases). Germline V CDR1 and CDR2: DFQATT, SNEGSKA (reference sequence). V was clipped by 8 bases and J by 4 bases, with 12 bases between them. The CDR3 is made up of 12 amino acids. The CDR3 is CSSGVFYNEQFF. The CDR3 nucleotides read TGCAGTTCCGGGGTTTTTTACAATGAGCAGTTCTTC.

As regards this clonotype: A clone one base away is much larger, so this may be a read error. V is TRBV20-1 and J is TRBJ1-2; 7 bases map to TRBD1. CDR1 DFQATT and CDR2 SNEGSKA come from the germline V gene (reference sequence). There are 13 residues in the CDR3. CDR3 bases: TGCGGTGCTAGATCCCCAGGGGGCTATGGCTACACCTTC. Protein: CGARSPGGYGYTF.

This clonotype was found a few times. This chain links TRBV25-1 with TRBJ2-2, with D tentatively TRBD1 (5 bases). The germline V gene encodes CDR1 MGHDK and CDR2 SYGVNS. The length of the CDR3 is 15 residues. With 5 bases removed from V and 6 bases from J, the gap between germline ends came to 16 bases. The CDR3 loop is CASSPPQGLSGELFF. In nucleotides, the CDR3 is TGTGCCAGCAGTCCACCCCAGGGTTTGTCCGGGGAGCTGTTTTTT.

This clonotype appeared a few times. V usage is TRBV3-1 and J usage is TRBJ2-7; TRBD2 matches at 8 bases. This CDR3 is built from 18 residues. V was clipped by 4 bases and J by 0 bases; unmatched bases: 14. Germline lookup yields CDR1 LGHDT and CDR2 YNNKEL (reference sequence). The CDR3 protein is CASSRPGHFGTSSYEQYF. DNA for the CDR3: TGTGCCAGCAGCCGCCCGGGACACTTTGGGACTAGCTCCTACGAGCAGTACTTC.

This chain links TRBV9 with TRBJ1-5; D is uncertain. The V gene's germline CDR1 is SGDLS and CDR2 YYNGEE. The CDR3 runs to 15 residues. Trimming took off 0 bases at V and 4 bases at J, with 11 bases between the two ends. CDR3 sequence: CASSVGSQTNQPQHF. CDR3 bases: TGTGCCAGCAGCGTAGGGTCACAGACTAATCAGCCCCAGCATTTT.

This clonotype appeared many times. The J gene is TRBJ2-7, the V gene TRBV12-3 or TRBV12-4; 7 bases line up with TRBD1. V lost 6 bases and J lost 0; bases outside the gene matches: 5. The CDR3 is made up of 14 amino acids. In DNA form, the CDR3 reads TGTGCCAGCAGGTCGACAGGGAACTCCTACGAGCAGTACTTC. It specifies CASRSTGNSYEQYF.

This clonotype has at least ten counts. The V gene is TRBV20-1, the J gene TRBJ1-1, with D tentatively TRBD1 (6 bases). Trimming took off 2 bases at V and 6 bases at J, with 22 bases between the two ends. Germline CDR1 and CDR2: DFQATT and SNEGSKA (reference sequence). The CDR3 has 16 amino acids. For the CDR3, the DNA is TGCAGTGCTAGACCGGGTCTTGGACAGTTTCAATCTGAAGCTTTCTTT. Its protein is CSARPGLGQFQSEAFF.

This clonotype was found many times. The CDR3 coding sequence is TGTGCCGGGCTAAAAGGGCTCGCGTATGGCTACACCTTC. The encoded protein is CAGLKGLAYGYTF. This rearrangement joins TRBV2 to TRBJ1-2; D gene uncertain. CDR1 is SNHLY and CDR2 is FYNNEI in the germline V gene. The CDR3 is made up of 13 amino acids. Trimming cost V 11 bases and J 5 bases, with 18 bases left between them.

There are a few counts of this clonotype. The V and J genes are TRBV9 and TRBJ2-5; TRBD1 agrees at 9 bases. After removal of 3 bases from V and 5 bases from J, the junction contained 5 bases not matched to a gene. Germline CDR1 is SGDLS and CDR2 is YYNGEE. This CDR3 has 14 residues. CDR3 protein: CASSAGQGKETQYF. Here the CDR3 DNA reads TGTGCCAGCAGCGCGGGACAGGGAAAGGAGACCCAGTACTTC.

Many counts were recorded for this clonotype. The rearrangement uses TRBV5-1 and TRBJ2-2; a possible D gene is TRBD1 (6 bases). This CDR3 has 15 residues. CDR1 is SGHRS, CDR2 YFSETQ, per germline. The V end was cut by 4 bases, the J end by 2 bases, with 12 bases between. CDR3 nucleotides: TGCGCCAGCAGCCGGGCAGGGGCTAACACCGGGGAGCTGTTTTTT. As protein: CASSRAGANTGELFF.

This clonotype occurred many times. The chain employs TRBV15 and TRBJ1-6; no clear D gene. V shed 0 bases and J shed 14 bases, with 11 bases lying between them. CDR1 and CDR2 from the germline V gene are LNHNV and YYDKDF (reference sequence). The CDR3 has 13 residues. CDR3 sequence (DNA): TGTGCCACCAGCAGAGAAGGGTTGTCGGCCCTCCACTTT. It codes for CATSREGLSALHF.

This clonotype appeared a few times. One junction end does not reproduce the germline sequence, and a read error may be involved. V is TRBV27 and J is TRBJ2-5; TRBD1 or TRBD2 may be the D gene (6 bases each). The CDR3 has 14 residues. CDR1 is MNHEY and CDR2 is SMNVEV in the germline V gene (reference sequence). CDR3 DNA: TGTGCCAGCCGTTTAGGGGGGCGCGGGGAGACCCAGTACTTC. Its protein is CASRLGGRGETQYF.

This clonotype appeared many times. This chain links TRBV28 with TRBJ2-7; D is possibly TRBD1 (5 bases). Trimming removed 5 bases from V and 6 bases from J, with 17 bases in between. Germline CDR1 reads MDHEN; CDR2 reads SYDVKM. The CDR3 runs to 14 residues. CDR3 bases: TGTGCCAGCAGTCTACAAATGACAGTAATCGAGCAGTACTTC. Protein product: CASSLQMTVIEQYF.

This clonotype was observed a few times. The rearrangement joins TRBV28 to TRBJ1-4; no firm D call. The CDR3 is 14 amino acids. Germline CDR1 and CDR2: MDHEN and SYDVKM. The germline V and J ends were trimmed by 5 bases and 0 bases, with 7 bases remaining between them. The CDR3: CASSEQATNEKLFF. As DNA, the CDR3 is TGTGCCAGCAGTGAACAAGCAACTAATGAAAAACTGTTTTTT.

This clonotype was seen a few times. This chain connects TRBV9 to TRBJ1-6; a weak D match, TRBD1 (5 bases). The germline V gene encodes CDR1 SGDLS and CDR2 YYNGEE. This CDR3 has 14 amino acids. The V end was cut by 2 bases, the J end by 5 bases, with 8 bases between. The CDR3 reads CASSVRQNNSPLHF. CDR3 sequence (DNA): TGTGCCAGCAGCGTGAGACAGAATAATTCACCCCTCCACTTT. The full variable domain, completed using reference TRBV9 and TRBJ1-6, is DSGVTQTPKHLITATGQRVTLRCSPRSGDLSVYWYQQSLDQGLQFLIQYYNGEERAKGNILERFSAQQFPDLHSELNLSSLELGDSALYFCASSVRQNNSPLHFGNGTRLTVT.

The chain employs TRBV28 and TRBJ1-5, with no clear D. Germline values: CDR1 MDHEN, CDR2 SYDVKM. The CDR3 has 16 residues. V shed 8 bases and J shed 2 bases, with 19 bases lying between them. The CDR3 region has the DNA TGTGCCAGCCGGTGGGCGGTCCAGGATGGCAATCAGCCCCAGCATTTT. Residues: CASRWAVQDGNQPQHF.